This entry describes one TCR beta chain. Germline V lookup: CDR1 MNHNY, CDR2 SVGAGI (reference sequence). The CDR3 has 15 amino acids. J was trimmed by 3 bases and V by 6 bases; bases with no gene match: 9. This sample is part of a study of T cells after somatic rescue of genetic block. Repertoires were generated with immunoSEQ multiplex PCR, while TCRdb's copy carries only in-frame clones and drops some. In the table there are thousands of clones, over 75% of which are singletons. Sequenced sample: peripheral blood mononuclear cells (PBMCs). The sequence was collected from a boy aged 5-17 years. This chain joins TRBV6-6 and TRBJ2-7; TRBD1 aligns across 9 bases. Here the CDR3 reads CASRTGGLWDYEQYF. DNA of the CDR3: TGTGCCAGCAGGACAGGGGGGCTTTGGGACTACGAGCAGTACTTC.